These 31 T cell receptor beta chains came from one sample sequenced in a study of immune cell composition in non-small cell lung cancer. TCRdb's table, derived via immunoSEQ multiplex PCR, lists solely in-frame clones and lacks some. The sample yields just over 3,500 clones, more than 60% seen once. The normal lung sample lay at least 3 cm, and maximally far, from the tumour. The specimen was non-adjacent lung tissue. The receptors shown here come from a human donor with non-small cell lung cancer.

The sample holds a few counts of this clone. V is TRBV23-1 and J is TRBJ1-5, with D possibly TRBD1 on 6 matching bases. TRBV23-1 is given ORF status, its function remaining uncertain. Trimming pared 3 bases from V and 4 bases from J, leaving 10 bases between. This CDR3 has 14 amino acids. CDR3 in DNA: TGCGCCAGCAGTCATCCACAGGGAAATCAGCCCCAGCATTTT. It is translated as CASSHPQGNQPQHF.

The CDR3 is CASSQSLPHKNTEAFF. As DNA, the CDR3 is TGCGCCAGCAGCCAAAGCCTCCCTCATAAGAACACTGAAGCTTTCTTT. V and J are TRBV4-1 and TRBJ1-1; D uncertain. Germline V gives CDR1 MGHRA, CDR2 YSYEKL. The V end lost 2 bases, the J end lost 1 base, and 14 bases lay between the germline ends. The CDR3 has 16 amino acids.

V and J are TRBV11-2 and TRBJ1-4; D is perhaps TRBD1 (6 bases). V lost 4 bases and J lost 5, with 14 bases in between. The CDR3 is 15 residues long. Germline V lookup: CDR1 SGHAT, CDR2 FQNNGV. This CDR3 reads CASSSIQGKNEKLFF. The CDR3 DNA follows: TGTGCCAGCAGCTCTATACAGGGAAAAAATGAAAAACTGTTTTTT.

The rearrangement uses TRBV18 and TRBJ1-1, with TRBD1 identical over 9 bases. The V gene end was trimmed by 5 bases and the J gene end by 5 bases; junction bases not matched to a gene: 12. Germline assignment: CDR1 KGHSH and CDR2 LQKENI. The CDR3 spans 16 residues. The CDR3 coding sequence is TGTGCCAGCTCAACCCCCACAGGGGGCGGTGGGACTGAAGCTTTCTTT. Amino acids: CASSTPTGGGGTEAFF.

The gene calls are TRBV15 and TRBJ2-7; D might be TRBD2 (5 bases). The CDR3 length is 13 residues. Germline assignment: CDR1 LNHNV and CDR2 YYDKDF (reference sequence). Trimming left V 4 bases short and J 7 bases short, with 14 bases between. The CDR3 protein is CATSMDGLEEQYF. The CDR3 nucleotides are TGTGCCACCAGCATGGATGGACTTGAAGAGCAGTACTTC.

The rearrangement links TRBV14 to TRBJ2-7; 11 bases line up with TRBD2. This CDR3 is built from 17 residues. The germline gives CDR1 SGHDN, CDR2 FVKESK. Unmatched junction bases numbered 5, after V lost 0 bases and J lost 1 base. The CDR3 DNA reads TGTGCCAGCAGCCAAGAGATAGCGGGGGGGAGATCCTACGAGCAGTACTTC. Translating gives CASSQEIAGGRSYEQYF.

This chain connects TRBV4-1 to TRBJ1-4, with a tentative D call TRBD1 (6 bases). V was cut by 6 bases and J by 5 bases, with 19 bases left in between. The CDR3 loop spans 16 amino acids. Per germline, CDR1 MGHRA and CDR2 YSYEKL. CDR3 protein: CASSRTEDRSNEKLFF. In DNA form, the CDR3 reads TGCGCCAGCAGTCGTACAGAGGACAGATCGAATGAAAAACTGTTTTTT.

This rearrangement joins TRBV5-1 to TRBJ2-3, with 9 nucleotides matching TRBD1. From germline, CDR1 is SGHRS and CDR2 YFSETQ. The CDR3 loop spans 16 amino acids. V lost 0 bases and J lost 0; bases outside the gene matches: 2. The CDR3: CASSLGDRESTDTQYF. CDR3 nucleotide sequence: TGCGCCAGCAGCTTGGGGGACAGGGAGAGCACAGATACGCAGTATTTT.

The gene calls are TRBV10-3 and TRBJ2-1, with 9 bases that match TRBD1. The J segment lost 4 bases and the V segment lost 2 bases, leaving 6 bases of the junction unmatched. The germline gives CDR1 ENHRY, CDR2 SYGVKD. The CDR3 runs to 16 residues. CDR3 sequence reads: CAISETRQGGYNEQFF. The CDR3 DNA is TGTGCCATCAGTGAGACCAGACAGGGGGGATACAATGAGCAGTTCTTC.

This sequence joins TRBV7-8 and TRBJ1-1; D is unresolved. Trimming shortened V by 2 bases and J by 12 bases, and 16 bases separated the two germline ends. Germline assignment: CDR1 SGHVS and CDR2 FQNEAQ. The CDR3 sequence is 13 residues long. This CDR3 is CASSLSGSRVTFF. The DNA for the CDR3 is TGTGCCAGCAGCTTAAGCGGGTCAAGGGTAACTTTCTTT.

The V call is TRBV7-9, the J call TRBJ1-2, with a possible D match to TRBD1 (5 bases). V was clipped by 5 bases and J by 0 bases, with 10 bases between them. The CDR3 extends over 14 amino acids. Germline CDR1 and CDR2: SEHNR and FQNEAQ (reference sequence). CDR3 coding DNA: TGTGCCAGCAGCCCATACAGGACTAACTATGGCTACACCTTC. It encodes CASSPYRTNYGYTF.

J is TRBJ2-1 and V is TRBV27; 10 nucleotides align to TRBD2. With V trimmed by 6 bases and J by 5 bases, 7 bases remained unmatched. The CDR3 consists of 15 residues. Germline V gives CDR1 MNHEY, CDR2 SMNVEV (reference sequence). The CDR3 sequence is CASSKVGLANNEQFF. DNA for the CDR3: TGTGCCAGCAGCAAAGTGGGACTAGCGAACAATGAGCAGTTCTTC.

The CDR3 spells CASRRERNSPLHF. Here the CDR3 DNA reads TGTGCCAGCAGGCGAGAGAGAAATTCACCCCTCCACTTT. V and J are TRBV14 and TRBJ1-6; D is unclear. The CDR3 has 13 residues. Germline CDR1 SGHDN, CDR2 FVKESK. Trimming left V 6 bases short and J 7 bases short, with 10 bases between.

The chain is built from TRBV5-5 and TRBJ2-7; D unresolved. CDR3 size: 13 residues. Per germline, CDR1 SGHKS and CDR2 YYEKEE (reference sequence). V was trimmed by 0 bases and J by 7 bases, leaving 11 bases between them. The CDR3 region has the DNA TGTGCCAGCAGCTTGGGGCCAGCGCGGGAGCAGTACTTC. Translated: CASSLGPAREQYF.

The CDR3 DNA is TGTGCCAGCAGTCAAAGCGGGGGATCCGGGAATGAGCAGTTCTTC. This translates into CASSQSGGSGNEQFF. V is TRBV6-4 and J is TRBJ2-1, with TRBD2 identical over 8 bases. There are 15 residues in the CDR3. V trimming: 5 bases; J trimming: 7 bases; junction bases outside the gene matches: 10. Germline V gene data show CDR1 as MRHNA and CDR2 as SNTAGT.

The V gene is TRBV6-4, the J gene TRBJ2-5; 9 nucleotides match TRBD2. This CDR3 spans 16 amino acids. Germline CDR1 MRHNA, CDR2 SNTAGT. The V segment lost 4 bases and the J segment 1 base; nucleotides outside the gene matches: 7. CDR3 in amino acids: CASSASGGGGQETQYF. The CDR3 DNA follows: TGTGCCAGCAGTGCGTCCGGCGGGGGGGGCCAAGAGACCCAGTACTTC.

This chain links TRBV29-1 with TRBJ2-1; a weak D match, TRBD2 (6 bases). The CDR3 sequence is 14 residues long. Germline V gene sequence: CDR1 SQVTM, CDR2 ANQGSEA. The V and J ends lost 4 bases and 4 bases respectively, with 14 bases between them. The CDR3 bases are TGCAGCGTTGTGAGGTCTAGCGATTACAATGAGCAGTTCTTC. Translating gives CSVVRSSDYNEQFF.

V usage is TRBV7-8 and J usage is TRBJ1-1; D might be TRBD1 (5 bases). Trimming removed 5 bases at V and 2 bases at J, with 18 bases between. Germline V CDR1 and CDR2: SGHVS, FQNEAQ. This CDR3 is built from 16 residues. The CDR3 spells CASSRLGARENTEAFF. The CDR3 DNA reads as TGTGCCAGCAGCCGCTTAGGGGCCAGAGAAAACACTGAAGCTTTCTTT.

The V call is TRBV6-1, the J call TRBJ1-1, with D possibly being TRBD1 (6 bases). Germline loops: CDR1 MNHNS, CDR2 SASEGT. Trimming left V 7 bases short and J 3 bases short, with 15 bases between. The CDR3 sequence is 14 residues long. For the CDR3, the DNA is TGTGCCAGCAACGAGGGGGTTTTGGACACTGAAGCTTTCTTT. Amino acid sequence: CASNEGVLDTEAFF.

This clone was counted only a few times. The CDR3 protein is CASSPFPGTGGDNEQFF. For the CDR3, the DNA is TGTGCCAGCAGCCCATTCCCCGGGACGGGGGGGGACAATGAGCAGTTCTTC. This chain uses TRBV5-4 with TRBJ2-1; 8 bases are shared with TRBD2. This CDR3 is built from 17 residues. V gave up 4 bases and J gave up 5 bases; unmatched junction bases: 14. Germline CDR1 and CDR2: SGHNT and YYREEE (reference sequence).

The chain couples TRBV27 to TRBJ1-5, with D hard to call. Trimming cost V 3 bases and J 6 bases, with 12 bases left between them. Germline V gives CDR1 MNHEY, CDR2 SMNVEV (reference sequence). CDR3 length: 14 amino acids. CDR3 sequence (DNA): TGTGCCAGCAGTTTGGGCTTTGTAGGTCAGCCCCAGCATTTT. Protein: CASSLGFVGQPQHF.

V gene TRBV11-2 combines with J gene TRBJ2-1; 10 bases agree with TRBD2. Germline V gene data show CDR1 as SGHAT and CDR2 as FQNNGV. CDR3 length: 15 amino acids. With 4 bases clipped from V and 6 bases from J, the junction kept 6 bases outside the gene matches. The CDR3, as DNA: TGTGCCAGCAGCTCGTTAGCGGGGGGTTTCAATGAGCAGTTCTTC. This encodes CASSSLAGGFNEQFF. Using reference TRBV11-2 and TRBJ2-1 for the parts outside the CDR3, the full variable domain is EAGVAQSPRYKIIEKRQSVAFWCNPISGHATLYWYQQILGQGPKLLIQFQNNGVVDDSQLPKDRFSAERLKGVDSTLKIQPAKLEDSAVYLCASSSLAGGFNEQFFGPGTRLTVL.

This chain joins TRBV11-2 and TRBJ1-2, with TRBD1 as a possible D gene (6 bases). With 5 bases removed from V and 3 bases from J, the gap between germline ends came to 16 bases. The germline gives CDR1 SGHAT, CDR2 FQNNGV. This CDR3 contains 15 residues. Here the CDR3 reads CASSPYREAHYGYTF. For the CDR3, the DNA is TGTGCCAGCAGCCCATACAGGGAAGCGCACTATGGCTACACCTTC.

The chain links TRBV19 to TRBJ1-2, with 9 bases lining up with TRBD1. Germline CDR1 reads LNHDA; CDR2 reads SQIVND (reference sequence). CDR3 length: 17 amino acids. The junction had 9 bases not matched to a gene; V was cut back by 0 bases and J by 4 bases. The CDR3 region has the DNA TGTGCCAGTAGTATAGATCTATCCACAGGGGGCGGCTATGGCTACACCTTC. Amino acids: CASSIDLSTGGGYGYTF.

This clone was seen a handful of times. The chain joins TRBV11-2 to TRBJ2-7, with D unresolved. This CDR3 has 12 residues. Trimming removed 4 bases from V and 0 bases from J, with 4 bases in between. CDR1 and CDR2 from the germline V gene are SGHAT and FQNNGV. CDR3 bases: TGTGCCAGCAGCTCGGTCTCCTACGAGCAGTACTTC. It translates to CASSSVSYEQYF.

This clone was counted a single time. This chain links TRBV19 with TRBJ1-1, with TRBD1 as a possible D gene (6 bases). This CDR3 is built from 15 residues. Germline assignment: CDR1 LNHDA and CDR2 SQIVND (reference sequence). V was trimmed by 0 bases and J by 6 bases, leaving 14 bases between them. The CDR3 coding sequence is TGTGCCAGTAGTATAGATACAGGGCGAGTCCCTGAAGCTTTCTTT. Translation: CASSIDTGRVPEAFF.

The chain employs TRBV25-1 and TRBJ1-1; no clear D. The CDR3 is made up of 13 amino acids. V was pared by 7 bases and J by 1 base, with 10 bases between. Looked up from germline, CDR1 is MGHDK and CDR2 is SYGVNS. The CDR3 here is CASTRQENTEAFF. The CDR3 DNA follows: TGTGCCAGCACCCGCCAGGAGAACACTGAAGCTTTCTTT. The complete variable domain, with remaining parts taken from reference TRBV25-1 and TRBJ1-1, reads EADIYQTPRYLVIGTGKKITLECSQTMGHDKMYWYQQDPGMELHLIHYSYGVNSTEKGDLSSESTVSRIRTEHFPLTLESARPSHTSQYLCASTRQENTEAFFGQGTRLTVV.

V gene TRBV28 combines with J gene TRBJ2-1, with D possibly TRBD1 on 6 matching bases. The ends were cut back, 10 bases at V and 15 bases at J, with 28 bases in the middle. Per germline, CDR1 MDHEN and CDR2 SYDVKM. The CDR3 spans 14 residues. DNA of the CDR3: TGTGCCACCCGGACAGTCCGGGACGGAGGAGAGACGTTCTTC. Its protein is CATRTVRDGGETFF.

This chain links TRBV5-1 with TRBJ2-1; D might be TRBD2 (6 bases). Trimming took 4 bases from V and 2 from J, leaving 13 bases between them. CDR3 length equals 15 residues. Looked up from germline, CDR1 is SGHRS and CDR2 is YFSETQ. CDR3 residues: CASSPEGFAYNEQFF. The CDR3 nucleotides are TGCGCCAGCAGCCCGGAGGGGTTCGCCTACAATGAGCAGTTCTTC.

The chain employs TRBV7-2 and TRBJ2-3, with 8 bases lining up with TRBD2. The CDR3 spans 16 residues. J gave up 1 base and V 2 bases, and 5 bases lay outside the gene matches. Looked up from germline, CDR1 is SGHTA and CDR2 is FQGNSA. CDR3: CASSLLAGAGTDTQYF. The CDR3 DNA reads as TGTGCCAGCAGCTTACTAGCGGGTGCTGGCACAGATACGCAGTATTTT.

The CDR3 here is CASSAGQGIDTQYF. The DNA for the CDR3 is TGTGCCAGCTCGGCGGGACAGGGGATAGATACGCAGTATTTT. The chain links TRBV18 to TRBJ2-3; 10 bases line up with TRBD1. V was pared by 6 bases and J by 5 bases, with 5 bases of the junction left unmatched. In germline, CDR1 is KGHSH, CDR2 LQKENI. The CDR3 totals 14 residues.